This T cell receptor beta chain comes out of a study of shared clonotypes between healthy human individuals (TCRdb year 2020). With respect to the entire study: The cohort included three men and a couple of women between 18 and 49 years of age. Between about 0.85 and 9.5 billion PBMCs per donor were obtained by leukapheresis. To increase sequencing depth and limit assay-specific biases, TCR repertoire library preparation and sequencing were carried out by different laboratories using diverse techniques. The study deeply sequenced blood TCR repertoires of about 5 healthy adults to estimate repertoire size and the extent of clonotype sharing between individuals.

Using the deep immunoSEQ assay, multiplex PCR amplified TCR CDR3 regions from genomic DNA. For each cell subset, the extracted genomic DNA was distributed evenly across all wells of several immunoSEQ 96-well plates, and each plate served as one replicate. For unsorted PBMC, 250 to 300 ng of genomic DNA, equivalent to approximately 28,000 T cell genomes, went into each replicate PCR. Unsorted PBMC genomic DNA was sequenced across ten immunoSEQ deep assay plates. Purified libraries were quantified with a Qubit 3.0 fluorometer, sized on a Bioanalyzer 2100, and re-quantified with the KAPA Library Quantification kit. Each immunoSEQ 96-well plate was sequenced on its own single-read 150-cycle Illumina NextSeq 550 flow cell. The original methods were these. Because only junctional sequences without quality scores were contained in the immunoSEQ output, filtering matching that applied to full-length reads could not be performed. Sequences were annotated with PyIR, a Python wrapper for IgBLAST v1.9, and V/J genes and CDR3 were assigned using IMGT germline references. Reads were filtered out if the reads had weak V/J assignments (E-value above 1e-6), no CDR3, stop codons, out-of-frame junctions, or ambiguous translated residues. V3J clonotypes were defined as sequences sharing the same inferred V gene, J gene, and CDR3 amino acid sequence. Percentage overlap between repertoires was computed as shared unique clonotypes divided by the size of the smaller repertoire. Repertoire richness was assessed with RTK rarefaction, the Chao1 estimator, and Recon v2.1 estimates of unobserved clonotypes. In TCRdb, the immuneACCESS table is reduced to in-frame sequences with V and J assigned. These tables do not hold every clone; where another copy was compared, an unresolved V gene accounts for under half, and the others remain unexplained. V and J calls and clone size are those listed in that table; D and trimming were worked out from the DNA. The sample profile shows 450,000 to 500,000 clones; over 60% of them were found once. The ten largest make up 13% of the sample.

The donors were healthy, HIV-negative adults who had no recently reported acute infections or vaccinations. Every donor was a Caucasian adult residing in Nashville, Tennessee, USA. For unsorted samples, 100 million or so PBMCs were counted, and genomic DNA was extracted using the QIAamp DNA Blood Mini kit. After blood collection by leukapheresis, PBMCs were isolated using Ficoll-Histopaque density gradient centrifugation and then cryopreserved in the vapor phase of liquid nitrogen. Spanning cysteine to phenylalanine, the CDR3 consists of 18 amino acids. The read is trimmed to its CDR3 DNA, 54 bases read in frame from base 1. V lost 1 base and J lost 5 bases, and the count of bases not matched to a germline gene is 12. Taken from the germline V gene, the CDR1 and CDR2 loops are MGHRA and YSYEKL. What the authors observed across the whole study: Sampling was limited to blood, and TCR repertoires in tissue likely differ from TCR repertoires in blood. Because the study included a small number of donors, the genetic and exposure-history diversity represented was limited. Pairwise subsampling led to the expectation that sequencing depth would affect the degree of clonotype sharing among donors.

Comments on this clone: Its binding antigen is unknown. Base qualities were left out, and no much larger clone turns up one base away.

The source is a woman in her thirties or forties in good health. Some clones in this sample may be carry-over from other donors' samples. Specimen: PBMCs. The chain is made from TRBV4-1 and TRBJ2-5; 11 central nucleotides agree with TRBD1. The CDR3 has the sequence CASSQAPIGQGARETQYF. The sequenced DNA: TGCGCCAGCAGCCAAGCCCCCATCGGACAGGGGGCCCGGGAGACCCAGTACTTC.